This T cell receptor beta chain stems from a study of radiation and T cells in renal cell carcinoma. Study-level information: Nephrectomy followed 15 Gy stereotactic body radiation by 4 weeks.

Time point of the sample: blood 2 weeks post-SBRT. Treatment specified: 15 Gy SBRT to primary tumor, nephrectomy 4 weeks later. The patient's renal cell carcinoma had clear cell pathology. Study-wide results and limits: From baseline, blood top tumor clonotypes peaked at 2 weeks post-radiation.

The CDR3 length is 14 residues. V lost 5 bases and J 4 bases, leaving 14 bases between the germline ends. CDR1 SGHTA and CDR2 FQGNSA come from the germline V gene. With regard to this clone: Its antigen is unknown.

The protocol was immunoSEQ multiplex PCR, while the TCRdb copy is restricted to in-frame clones and leaves out a portion. The table records some 76,000 clones, over 80% of them present only once. V gene TRBV7-2 combines with J gene TRBJ2-5; TRBD1 might be the D (6 bases). Sequencing was performed on blood, taken from a patient whose treatment included radiotherapy and nephrectomy. The receptor's source is a man aged 55-75 years with renal cell carcinoma. The CDR3 spells CASSVGTTRETQYF. In DNA, the CDR3 is TGTGCCAGCAGCGTCGGGACAACCCGAGAGACCCAGTACTTC.